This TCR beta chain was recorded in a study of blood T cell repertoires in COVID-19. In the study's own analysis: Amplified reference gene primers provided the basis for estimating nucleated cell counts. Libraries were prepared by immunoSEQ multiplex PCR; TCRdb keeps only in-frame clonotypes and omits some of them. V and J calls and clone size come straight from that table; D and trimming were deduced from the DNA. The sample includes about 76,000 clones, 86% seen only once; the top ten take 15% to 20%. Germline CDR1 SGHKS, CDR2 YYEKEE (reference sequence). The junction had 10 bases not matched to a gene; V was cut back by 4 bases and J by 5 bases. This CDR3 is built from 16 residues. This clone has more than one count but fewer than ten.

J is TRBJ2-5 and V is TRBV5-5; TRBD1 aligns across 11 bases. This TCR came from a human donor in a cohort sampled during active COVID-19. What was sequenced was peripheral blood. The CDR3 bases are TGTGCCAGCAGCGAAGGACAGGGGGCGAGATGGGAGACCCAGTACTTC. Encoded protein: CASSEGQGARWETQYF.